Sequencing of this T cell receptor (beta chain) was carried out in a study of cytomegalovirus exposure and HLA in healthy donors. 13 Jbeta primers and 60 Vbeta primers were used for the PCR. Sequenced by immunoSEQ multiplex PCR; TCRdb stores in-frame clones only, minus some. The sample holds under 170,000 clones, approximately 85% seen once. Germline V CDR1 and CDR2: GTSNPN, SVGIG (reference sequence). Trimming took 4 bases from V and 4 from J; bases not matched to a gene: 4. The CDR3 has 14 amino acids. Input material: PBMCs. The chain combines TRBV30 with TRBJ2-5; 12 bases line up with TRBD2. The receptor comes from a man between 45 and 60 years old in good health and CMV-seropositive. Here the CDR3 DNA reads TGTGCCTGGAACCGACTAGCGGGAGCAGAGACCCAGTACTTC. Translated, it gives CAWNRLAGAETQYF.